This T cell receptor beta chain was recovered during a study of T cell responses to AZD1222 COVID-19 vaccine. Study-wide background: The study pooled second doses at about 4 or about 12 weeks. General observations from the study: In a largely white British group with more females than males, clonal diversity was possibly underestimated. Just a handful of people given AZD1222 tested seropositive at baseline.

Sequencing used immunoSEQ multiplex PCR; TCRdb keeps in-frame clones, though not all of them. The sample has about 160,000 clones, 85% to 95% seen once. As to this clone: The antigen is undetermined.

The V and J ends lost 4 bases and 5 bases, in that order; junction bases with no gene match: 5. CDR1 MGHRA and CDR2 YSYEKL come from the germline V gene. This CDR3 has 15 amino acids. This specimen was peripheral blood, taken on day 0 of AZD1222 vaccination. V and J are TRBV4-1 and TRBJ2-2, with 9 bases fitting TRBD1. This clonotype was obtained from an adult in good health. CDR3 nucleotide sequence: TGCGCCAGCAGCCCTGGGACAGGGAAAACCGGGGAGCTGTTTTTT. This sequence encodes CASSPGTGKTGELFF.